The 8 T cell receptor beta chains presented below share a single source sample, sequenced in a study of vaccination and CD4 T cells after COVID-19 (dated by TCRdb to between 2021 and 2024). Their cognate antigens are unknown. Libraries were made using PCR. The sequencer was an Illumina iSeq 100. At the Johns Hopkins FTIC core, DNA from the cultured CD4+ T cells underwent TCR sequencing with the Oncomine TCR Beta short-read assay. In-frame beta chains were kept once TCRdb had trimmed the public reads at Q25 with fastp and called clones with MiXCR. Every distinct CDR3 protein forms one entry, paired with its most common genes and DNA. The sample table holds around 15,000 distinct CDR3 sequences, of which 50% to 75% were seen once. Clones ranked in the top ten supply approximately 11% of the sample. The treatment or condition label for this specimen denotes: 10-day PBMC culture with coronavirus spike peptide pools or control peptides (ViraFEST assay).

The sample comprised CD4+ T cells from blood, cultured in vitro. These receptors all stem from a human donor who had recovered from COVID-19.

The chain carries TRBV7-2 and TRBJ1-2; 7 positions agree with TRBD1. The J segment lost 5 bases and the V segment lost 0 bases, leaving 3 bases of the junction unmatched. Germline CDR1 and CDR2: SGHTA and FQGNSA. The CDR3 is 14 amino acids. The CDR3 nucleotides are TGTGCCAGCAGCTTAGCGAGGACAGGATATGGCTACACCTTC. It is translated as CASSLARTGYGYTF.

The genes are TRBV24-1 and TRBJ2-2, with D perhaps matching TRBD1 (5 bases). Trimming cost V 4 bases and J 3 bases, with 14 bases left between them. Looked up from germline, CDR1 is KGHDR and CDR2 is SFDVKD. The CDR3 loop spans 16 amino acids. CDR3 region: CATSDPARGDTGELFF. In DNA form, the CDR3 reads TGTGCCACCAGTGACCCAGCTAGGGGCGACACCGGGGAGCTGTTTTTT.

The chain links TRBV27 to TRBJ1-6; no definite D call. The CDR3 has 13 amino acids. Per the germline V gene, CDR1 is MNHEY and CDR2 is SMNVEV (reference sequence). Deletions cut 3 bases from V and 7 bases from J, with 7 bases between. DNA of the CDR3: TGTGCCAGCAGTTTTTACCGGAATTCACCCCTCCACTTT. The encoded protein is CASSFYRNSPLHF.

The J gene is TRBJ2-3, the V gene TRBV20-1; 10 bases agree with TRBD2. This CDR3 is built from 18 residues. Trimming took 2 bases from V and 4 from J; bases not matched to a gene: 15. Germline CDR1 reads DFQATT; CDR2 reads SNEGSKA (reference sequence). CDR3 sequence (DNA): TGCAGTGCTAGACAAAACCCTAATGGGCTAGCGGGAGCAGATACGCAGTATTTT. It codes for CSARQNPNGLAGADTQYF.

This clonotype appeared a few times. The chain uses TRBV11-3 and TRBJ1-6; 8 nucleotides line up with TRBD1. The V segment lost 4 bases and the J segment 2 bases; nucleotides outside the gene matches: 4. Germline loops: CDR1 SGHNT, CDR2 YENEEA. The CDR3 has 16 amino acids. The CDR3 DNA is TGTGCCAGCAGCTCTAAACAGGGGGCCTATAATTCACCCCTCCACTTT. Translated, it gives CASSSKQGAYNSPLHF.

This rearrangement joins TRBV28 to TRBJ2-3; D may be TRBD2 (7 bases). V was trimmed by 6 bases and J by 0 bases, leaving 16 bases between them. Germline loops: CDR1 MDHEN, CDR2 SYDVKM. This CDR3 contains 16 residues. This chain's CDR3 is CASRAPAGHSTDTQYF. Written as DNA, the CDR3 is TGTGCCAGCAGGGCGCCAGCGGGACATAGCACAGATACGCAGTATTTT.

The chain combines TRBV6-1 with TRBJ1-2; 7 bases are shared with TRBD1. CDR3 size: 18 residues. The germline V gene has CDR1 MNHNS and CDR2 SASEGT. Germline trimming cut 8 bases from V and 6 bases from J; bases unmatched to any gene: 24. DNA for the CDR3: TGTGCCAGCGGAGAAAACCCCGGGACAGCCGGTGTTGAGGATGGCTACACCTTC. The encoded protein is CASGENPGTAGVEDGYTF.

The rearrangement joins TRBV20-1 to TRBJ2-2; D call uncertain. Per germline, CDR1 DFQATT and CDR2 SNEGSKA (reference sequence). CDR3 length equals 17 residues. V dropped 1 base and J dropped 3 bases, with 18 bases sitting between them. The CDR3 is CSARVGQPAPHTGELFF. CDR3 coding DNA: TGCAGTGCTAGAGTTGGGCAGCCCGCTCCCCACACCGGGGAGCTGTTTTTT.